The sequence of this T cell receptor (beta chain) was determined in a study of T cells in Graves' hyperthyroidism and ophthalmopathy. This clonotype was detected only a few times. Amplified regions were TCR beta CDR3 sequences from RNA transcripts. The TCR CDR3 was amplified in a first-round RT-PCR using the HTBI primer set. TCRdb redid the calling of the multiplex PCR reads with MiXCR, one entry per CDR3 protein. The sample lists hundreds of thousands of distinct CDR3 sequences, about 17% occurring once. This CDR3 spans 16 amino acids. With 6 bases removed from V and 3 bases from J, the gap between germline ends came to 19 bases. Germline CDR1 and CDR2: MNHNS and SASEGT.

This sequence joins TRBV6-1 and TRBJ2-3; TRBD2 might be the D (6 bases). The TCR originated in a woman in her fifties or sixties with Graves' hyperthyroidism that later progressed to Graves' ophthalmopathy. The sample comprised blood. In DNA form, the CDR3 reads TGTGCCAGCAGGGGTTGGGTCGGGGGAGGAACAGATACGCAGTATTTT. Translating it yields CASRGWVGGGTDTQYF.